This T cell receptor (beta chain) was captured in a study of tissue T cells after allogeneic stem cell transplantation. Time point described: mouse harvest day 7 after allogeneic transplant. Each mouse received 10^7 T-cell-depleted marrow cells plus 10^6 splenic CD5+ T cells by tail vein. A remark on this clone: Gene names denote mouse genes.

TCRdb's copy holds only in-frame clones and misses some; the assay was immunoSEQ multiplex PCR. Among about 6,900 clones listed, 40% to 60% were seen once. Sample: gut tissue. The origin of this receptor is a female BALB/c mouse given C57BL/6 T cells with graft-versus-host disease after an allogeneic hematopoietic cell transplant.

The CDR3 loop is CASSRQGTETLYF. The CDR3 DNA, read in part, is TGTGCCAGCTCTCGGCAGGGGACAGAAACGCTGTAT. The V gene is TRBV12-1, the J gene TRBJ2-3, with D possibly TRBD1 on 6 matching bases. The CDR3 end lies 1 residue beyond the end of the read and is filled in from the germline J gene. Germline assignment: CDR1 SGHSN and CDR2 HYEKVE. V lost 2 bases, J lost 4 bases, and 9 bases lay in between. CDR3 length equals 13 residues.